This entry is about one TCR beta chain. The record originates from a study of cytomegalovirus exposure and HLA in healthy donors. The CDR3 contains 15 residues. Germline V lookup: CDR1 LNHNV, CDR2 YYDKDF (reference sequence). The ends lost 0 bases at V and 5 bases at J; junction bases unmatched: 6. PCR involved 60 Vbeta and 13 Jbeta primers. Clones were sequenced by immunoSEQ multiplex PCR, and TCRdb holds only the in-frame ones, with some missing. This sample contains over 100,000 clones. The specimen sequenced was PBMCs. The sequence derives from a man aged 18 to 35 in good health and CMV-seronegative. The chain couples TRBV15 to TRBJ1-2, with TRBD1 matching 7 bases. CDR3 residues: CATSRDTGAGYGYTF. CDR3 in DNA: TGTGCCACCAGCAGAGATACAGGGGCGGGTTATGGCTACACCTTC.